This TCR beta chain was sequenced for a study of T cell responses to AZD1222 COVID-19 vaccine. The protocol was immunoSEQ multiplex PCR, while the TCRdb copy is restricted to in-frame clones and leaves out a portion. The sample carries 150,000 to 200,000 clones, about 90% recorded once. Whether given at about 4 or about 12 weeks, second doses were pooled. Germline CDR1 reads MDHEN; CDR2 reads SYDVKM. Trimming took 1 base from V and 5 from J, leaving 21 bases between them. CDR3 length: 19 residues. A note on this clone: No antigen is known for it.

Findings of the study overall: Spike-specific TCRs gained breadth and depth after people received two AZD1222 doses. CD4 TCRs covered the whole spike, strongest at regions 160-218 and 743-854.

The sample here was peripheral blood, taken 28 days after the second AZD1222 dose. The chain recombines TRBV28 with TRBJ1-6; a weak D match, TRBD1 (5 bases). The TCR sequence derives from an adult who received the AZD1222 COVID-19 vaccine. CDR3 loop: CASSLLSRGSRANNSPLHF. The CDR3 DNA follows: TGTGCCAGCAGTTTATTGTCAAGGGGTTCACGAGCGAATAATTCACCCCTCCACTTT.